What follows is one T cell receptor (beta chain) and its context. These data belong to a study of blood T cell repertoires in COVID-19. Across the study: Researchers got acute and convalescent COVID-19 samples from the United States, Italy and Spain. The analysed material was cDNA or gDNA that came from T cells, B-cell-depleted T cells, or PBMCs.

This CDR3 has 16 amino acids. Looked up from germline, CDR1 is PRHDT and CDR2 is FYEKMQ (reference sequence). V was cut by 0 bases and J by 3 bases, with 14 bases left in between. The method was immunoSEQ multiplex PCR; TCRdb's version includes in-frame clones alone and lacks a portion of them. In the table there are 69,000 or so clones, roughly 80% of which are singletons. The material sequenced was peripheral blood. The chain carries TRBV13 and TRBJ1-1, with TRBD1 as a possible D gene (6 bases). This TCR was sampled from a woman aged 80 or over with active or convalescent COVID-19. CDR3 DNA sequence: TGTGCCAGCAGCTTAGGTCAGGGGATGGGGGACACTGAAGCTTTCTTT. Translating it yields CASSLGQGMGDTEAFF.